The clone carrying this TCR beta chain was picked up a small number of times. Its antigen is undetermined. The CDR3 sequence is 14 residues long. Trimming pared 2 bases from V and 6 bases from J, leaving 11 bases between. Germline loops: CDR1 MGHRA, CDR2 YSYEKL. Researchers prepared the TCRbeta library using unique molecular identifiers, the study reports. MiXCR, run by TCRdb on the PCR reads, gives a single entry per CDR3 protein. The table has 750,000 to 950,000 distinct CDR3 sequences, approximately 15% seen once. This specimen comes from a study of T-cell reconstitution after alpha-beta-depleted transplantation in children. Study findings and constraints: A year had passed since transplant, and T-cell counts and diversity by then came mostly from newly produced T cells. Approximately two months post-transplant, alpha-beta T cells reportedly originated from several hundred expanded graft clones.

The chain is built from TRBV4-1 and TRBJ2-1; D is uncertain. The sequence was collected from a male patient younger than 18 who had a stem cell transplant for acute lymphoblastic leukemia, so the T cells may come from the graft donor. The source material was PBMCs, mostly from graft donor cells, sampled 360 days after TCRalphabeta/CD19-depleted stem cell transplant. The CDR3 coding sequence is TGCGCCAGCAGCCAACCCAGAAGGCGCAATGAGCAGTTCTTC. Protein product: CASSQPRRRNEQFF.